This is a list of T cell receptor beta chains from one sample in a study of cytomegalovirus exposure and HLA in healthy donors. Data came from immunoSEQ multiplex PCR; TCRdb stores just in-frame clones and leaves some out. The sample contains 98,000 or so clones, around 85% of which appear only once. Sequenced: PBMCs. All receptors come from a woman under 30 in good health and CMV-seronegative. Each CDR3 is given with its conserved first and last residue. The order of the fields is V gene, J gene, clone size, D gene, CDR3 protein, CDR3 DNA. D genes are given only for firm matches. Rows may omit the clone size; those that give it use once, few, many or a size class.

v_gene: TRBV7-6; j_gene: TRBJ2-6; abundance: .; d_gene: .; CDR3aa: CASSLVRDFSSGANVLTF; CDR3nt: TGTGCCAGCAGCTTAGTTCGGGACTTTTCCTCTGGGGCCAACGTCCTGACTTTC
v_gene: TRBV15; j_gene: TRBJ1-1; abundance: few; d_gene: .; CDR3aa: CATSRTGRAEAFF; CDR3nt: TGTGCCACCAGCAGAACAGGGAGAGCTGAAGCTTTCTTT
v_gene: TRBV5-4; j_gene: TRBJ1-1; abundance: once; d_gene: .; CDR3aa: CASSLGRQNTEAFF; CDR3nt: TGTGCCAGCAGCTTGGGCCGACAGAACACTGAAGCTTTCTTT
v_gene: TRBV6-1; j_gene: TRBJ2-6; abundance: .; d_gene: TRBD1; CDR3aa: CASSGQGAGANVLTF; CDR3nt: TGTGCCAGCAGTGGACAGGGGGCAGGGGCCAACGTCCTGACTTTC
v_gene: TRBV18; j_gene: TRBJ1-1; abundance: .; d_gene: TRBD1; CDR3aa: CASSRQGADTEAFF; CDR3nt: TGTGCCAGCTCACGACAGGGAGCGGATACTGAAGCTTTCTTT
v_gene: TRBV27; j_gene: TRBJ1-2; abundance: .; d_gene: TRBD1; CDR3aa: CASSPGDRAAGYTF; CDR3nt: TGTGCCAGCAGTCCCGGGGACAGGGCGGCTGGCTACACCTTC
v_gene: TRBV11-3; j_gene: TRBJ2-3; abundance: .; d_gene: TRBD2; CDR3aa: CASSSTGTSGSTQYF; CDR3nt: TGTGCCAGCAGCTCCACAGGGACTAGCGGCTCTACGCAGTATTTT
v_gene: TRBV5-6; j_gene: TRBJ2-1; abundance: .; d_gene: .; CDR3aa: CASSTDTIWNEQFF; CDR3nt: TGTGCCAGCAGCACGGACACGATCTGGAATGAGCAGTTCTTC
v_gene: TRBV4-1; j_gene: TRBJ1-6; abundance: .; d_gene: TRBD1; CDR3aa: CASSLIPGQGNSPLHF; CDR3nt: TGCGCCAGCAGCCTAATACCGGGACAGGGGAATTCACCCCTCCACTTT
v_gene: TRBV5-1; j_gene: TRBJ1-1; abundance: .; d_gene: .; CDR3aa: CASSLESQVIEAFF; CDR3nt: TGCGCCAGCAGCTTGGAGTCTCAGGTCATTGAAGCTTTCTTT
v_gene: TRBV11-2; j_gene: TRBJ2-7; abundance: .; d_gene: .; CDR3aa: CASSYTGYEQYF; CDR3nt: TGTGCCAGCAGCTACACGGGCTACGAGCAGTACTTC
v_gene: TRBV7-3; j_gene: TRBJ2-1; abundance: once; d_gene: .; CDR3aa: CASSIHSSGNNEQFF; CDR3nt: TGTGCCAGCAGCATCCACAGCTCGGGAAACAATGAGCAGTTCTTC
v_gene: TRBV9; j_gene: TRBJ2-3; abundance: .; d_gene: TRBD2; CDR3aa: CASSVESGGRTDTQYF; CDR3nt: TGTGCCAGCAGCGTAGAAAGCGGGGGGCGCACAGATACGCAGTATTTT
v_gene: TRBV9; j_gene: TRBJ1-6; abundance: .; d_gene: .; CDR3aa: CASSVWREGSPLHF; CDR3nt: TGTGCCAGCAGCGTGTGGAGGGAGGGCTCACCCCTCCACTTT
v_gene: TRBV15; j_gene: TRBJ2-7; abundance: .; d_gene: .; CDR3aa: CATSIQRSSSYEQYF; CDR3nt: TGTGCCACCAGCATCCAACGGAGTAGCTCCTACGAGCAGTACTTC
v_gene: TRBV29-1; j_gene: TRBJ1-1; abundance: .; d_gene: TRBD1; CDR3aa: CSVEASGTGGEAFF; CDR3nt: TGCAGCGTTGAAGCCTCCGGGACAGGGGGTGAAGCTTTCTTT
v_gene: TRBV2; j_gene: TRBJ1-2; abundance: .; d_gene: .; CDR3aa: CAGGGSRQSNYGYTF; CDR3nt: TGTGCCGGGGGAGGTTCCAGACAGTCAAACTATGGCTACACCTTC
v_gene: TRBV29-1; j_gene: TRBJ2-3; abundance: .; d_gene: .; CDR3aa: CSARVGQTSTDTQYF; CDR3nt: TGCAGCGCCAGGGTGGGGCAGACTAGCACAGATACGCAGTATTTT
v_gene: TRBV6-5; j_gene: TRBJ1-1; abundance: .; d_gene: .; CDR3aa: CASSLDSLGTEAFF; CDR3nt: TGTGCCAGCAGTCTCGACAGTCTCGGCACTGAAGCTTTCTTT
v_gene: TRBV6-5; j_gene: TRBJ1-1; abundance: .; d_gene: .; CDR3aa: CASSYSRLNTEAFF; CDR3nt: TGTGCCAGCAGTTACTCGAGACTCAACACTGAAGCTTTCTTT
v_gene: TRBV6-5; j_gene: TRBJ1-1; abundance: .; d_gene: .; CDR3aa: CASSYGRGSGEAFF; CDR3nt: TGTGCCAGCAGTTACGGCAGGGGTTCCGGTGAAGCTTTCTTT
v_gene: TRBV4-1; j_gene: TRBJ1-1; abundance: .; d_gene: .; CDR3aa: CASSQEVGEGTEAFF; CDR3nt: TGCGCCAGCAGCCAAGAAGTAGGGGAAGGGACTGAAGCTTTCTTT
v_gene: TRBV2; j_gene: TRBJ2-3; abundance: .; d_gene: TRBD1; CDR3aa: CASSDLDRPGADTQYF; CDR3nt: TGTGCCAGCAGTGATTTGGACAGGCCTGGGGCAGATACGCAGTATTTT
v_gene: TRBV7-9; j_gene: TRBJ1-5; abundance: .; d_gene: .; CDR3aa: CASSLTNSNQPQHF; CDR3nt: TGTGCCAGCAGCTTGACTAATAGCAATCAGCCCCAGCATTTT
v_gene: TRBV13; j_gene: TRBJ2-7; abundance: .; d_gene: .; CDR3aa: CASSSTPYEQYF; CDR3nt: TGTGCCAGCAGCTCAACACCTTACGAGCAGTACTTC
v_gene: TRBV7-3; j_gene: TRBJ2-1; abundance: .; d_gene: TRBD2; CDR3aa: CASSPSGGALEQFF; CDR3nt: TGTGCCAGCAGCCCTAGCGGGGGGGCCCTTGAGCAGTTCTTC
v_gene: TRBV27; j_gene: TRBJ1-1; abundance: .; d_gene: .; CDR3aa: CASSSPRGLEAFF; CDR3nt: TGTGCCAGCAGTTCCCCAAGGGGACTCGAAGCTTTCTTT
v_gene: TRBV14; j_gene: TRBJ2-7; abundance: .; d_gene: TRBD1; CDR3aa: CASSLSGGGYEQYF; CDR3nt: TGTGCCAGCAGCCTATCAGGGGGCGGCTACGAGCAGTACTTC
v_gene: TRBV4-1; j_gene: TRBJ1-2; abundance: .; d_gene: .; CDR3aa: CASSQDGGNYGYTF; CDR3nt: TGCGCCAGCAGCCAAGATGGAGGGAACTATGGCTACACCTTC
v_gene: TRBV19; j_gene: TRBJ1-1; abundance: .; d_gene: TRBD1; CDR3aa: CATLGQLLTEAFF; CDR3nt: TGTGCCACCCTGGGACAGCTACTCACTGAAGCTTTCTTT
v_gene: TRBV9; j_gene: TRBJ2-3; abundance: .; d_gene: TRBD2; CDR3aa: CASSPTSGGGNTQYF; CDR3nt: TGTGCCAGCAGCCCGACTAGCGGGGGGGGCAATACGCAGTATTTT
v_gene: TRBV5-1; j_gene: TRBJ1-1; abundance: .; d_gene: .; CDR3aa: CASSLVVMNTEAFF; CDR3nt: TGCGCCAGCAGCCTAGTCGTTATGAACACTGAAGCTTTCTTT
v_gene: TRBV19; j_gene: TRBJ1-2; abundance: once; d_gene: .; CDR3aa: CASSTVDMDSLGYGYTF; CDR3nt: TGTGCCAGTAGTACGGTGGATATGGACAGCCTGGGGTATGGCTACACCTTC
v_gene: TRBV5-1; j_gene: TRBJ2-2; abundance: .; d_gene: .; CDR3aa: CASSLRLAGVGTGELFF; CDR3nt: TGCGCCAGCAGCTTACGACTGGCAGGGGTGGGCACCGGGGAGCTGTTTTTT
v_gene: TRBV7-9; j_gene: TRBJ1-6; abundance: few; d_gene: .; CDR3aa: CASSPSNRDSPLHF; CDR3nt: TGTGCCAGCAGCCCCTCGAACAGGGATTCACCCCTCCACTTT
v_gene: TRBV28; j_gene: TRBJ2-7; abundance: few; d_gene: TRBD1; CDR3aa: CASSRGDRDNEQYF; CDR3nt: TGTGCCAGCAGCCGAGGGGACAGGGACAACGAGCAGTACTTC
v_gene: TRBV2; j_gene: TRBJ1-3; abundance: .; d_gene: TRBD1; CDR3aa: CASRDRGQAGNTIYF; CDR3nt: TGTGCCAGCAGAGACAGGGGGCAAGCTGGAAACACCATATATTTT
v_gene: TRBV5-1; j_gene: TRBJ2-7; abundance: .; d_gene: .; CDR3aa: CASSSGPIGHEQYF; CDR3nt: TGCGCCAGCAGTTCTGGGCCCATCGGCCACGAGCAGTACTTC
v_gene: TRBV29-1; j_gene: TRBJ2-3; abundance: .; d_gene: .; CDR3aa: CSFRLGGNGDTQYF; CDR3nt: TGCAGCTTCAGACTCGGGGGTAATGGGGATACGCAGTATTTT
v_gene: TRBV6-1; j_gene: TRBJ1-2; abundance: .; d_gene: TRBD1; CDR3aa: CASSGAHRGANYGYTF; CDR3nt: TGTGCCAGCAGTGGGGCCCACAGGGGGGCAAACTATGGCTACACCTTC